This T cell receptor (beta chain) was profiled in a study of blood T cell repertoires in COVID-19. The wider study: Both acute and convalescent COVID-19 samples were obtained from the United States, Italy and Spain. PBMCs, B-cell-depleted T cells, or T cells provided the cDNA or gDNA that made up the material.

The V gene's germline CDR1 is SGHTA and CDR2 FQGNSA. This CDR3 comprises 14 residues. V lost 6 bases, J lost 6 bases, and 4 bases stayed unmatched. Methods used by the authors: Amplification from reference gene primers served as the basis for estimated nucleated cell counts. Only in-frame clones appear in the TCRdb table, and some are missing; sequencing was by immunoSEQ multiplex PCR. V, J and clone size reflect that table, while D and trimming were determined from the DNA. The table lists hundreds of thousands of clones, around 80% of them singletons. This receptor was obtained from a man in his thirties or forties with active or convalescent COVID-19. The J gene is TRBJ2-1, the V gene TRBV7-2; 11 bases fit TRBD1. The specimen sequenced was peripheral blood. The DNA for the CDR3 is TGTGCCAGCAGTACCGGGACAGGGGGCAATGAGCAGTTCTTC. Translated, it gives CASSTGTGGNEQFF.